This TCR beta chain comes out of a study of T cell responses to AZD1222 COVID-19 vaccine. Measured with immunoSEQ multiplex PCR; TCRdb has only the in-frame clones, and not every one. The table records fewer than 150,000 clones, roughly nine tenths of them present only once. The V gene lost 5 bases and the J gene lost 4 bases, with 18 bases spanning the gap. This CDR3 has 16 residues. From germline, CDR1 is SGHTA and CDR2 FQGNSA. J is TRBJ2-1 and V is TRBV7-2; possibly TRBD1 for D (5 bases). This TCR was recovered from an adult who received the AZD1222 COVID-19 vaccine. The input for sequencing was peripheral blood, taken 28 days after the second AZD1222 dose. Here the CDR3 DNA reads TGTGCCAGCAGCACCGCTAGGGGAATGGGTTACAATGAGCAGTTCTTC. It is translated as CASSTARGMGYNEQFF.